The 18 T cell receptor beta chains given below trace back to one sample, sequenced in a study of blood T cell repertoires in COVID-19. The data were produced by immunoSEQ multiplex PCR, yet TCRdb's version contains in-frame clones alone and is incomplete. The sample records about 220,000 clones, roughly 89% being singletons. The sample taken for sequencing was PBMCs or T cells enriched from blood (not recorded which). These receptors all come from a man aged 25 to 40 who had been exposed to COVID-19.

The chain uses TRBV4-1 and TRBJ1-4; TRBD1 aligns across 8 bases. V lost 3 bases to trimming and J lost 11 bases; unmatched junction nucleotides: 14. CDR1 is MGHRA, CDR2 YSYEKL, per germline. This CDR3 comprises 16 residues. The CDR3 DNA sequence: TGCGCCAGCAGCCACTCCTCTAAGGACAGGGATTGGAAACTGTTTTTT. As protein: CASSHSSKDRDWKLFF.

The V and J genes are TRBV30 and TRBJ2-7; possible D gene TRBD2, 5 bases. The CDR3 is 14 residues long. V lost 1 base and J 5 bases, leaving 15 bases between the germline ends. CDR1 GTSNPN and CDR2 SVGIG come from the germline V gene (reference sequence). The CDR3 here is CAWSGLTTRNEQYF. The CDR3 DNA reads as TGTGCCTGGAGTGGTCTGACTACCCGAAACGAGCAGTACTTC.

The chain links TRBV4-2 to TRBJ1-5, with D possibly TRBD1 on 6 matching bases. This CDR3 spans 16 amino acids. Germline values: CDR1 LGHNA, CDR2 YNFKEQ. V shed 1 base and J shed 7 bases, with 17 bases lying between them. The CDR3 loop is CASSQVGGLLSQPQHF. CDR3 bases: TGTGCCAGCAGCCAAGTCGGGGGGCTCTTGTCGCAGCCCCAGCATTTT.

The V call is TRBV4-1, the J call TRBJ1-3, with 7 positions matching TRBD1. Germline assignment: CDR1 MGHRA and CDR2 YSYEKL. V trimming: 1 base; J trimming: 4 bases; junction bases outside the gene matches: 4. This CDR3 is 15 amino acids long. Here the CDR3 DNA reads TGCGCCAGCAGCCAAGTACAGGGGTCCGGAAACACCATATATTTT. As protein: CASSQVQGSGNTIYF.

This clone was seen a few times. The chain joins TRBV5-1 to TRBJ1-2; D unclear. Germline values: CDR1 SGHRS, CDR2 YFSETQ. Trimming removed 2 bases at V and 4 bases at J, with 9 bases between. CDR3 length: 13 amino acids. The CDR3 DNA reads as TGCGCCAGCAGCTTAGGAGATGGCTATGGCTACACCTTC. Residues: CASSLGDGYGYTF.

This clone has only a few counts. The CDR3 protein is CASSVDVSGAYNEQFF. The CDR3 DNA follows: TGTGCCAGCAGCGTCGACGTTAGCGGGGCCTACAATGAGCAGTTCTTC. The V call is TRBV9, the J call TRBJ2-1; 8 bases fit TRBD2. Per germline, CDR1 SGDLS and CDR2 YYNGEE. The CDR3 is 16 residues long. V was pared by 2 bases and J by 2 bases, with 6 bases of the junction left unmatched.

This clone was observed a handful of times. The V call is TRBV7-2, the J call TRBJ2-2, with 7 positions matching TRBD2. This CDR3 is built from 14 residues. CDR1 and CDR2 (germline): SGHTA, FQGNSA. The V gene end was trimmed by 6 bases and the J gene end by 1 base; junction bases not matched to a gene: 2. The CDR3 reads CASRTSWNTGELFF. The CDR3 region has the DNA TGTGCCAGCAGGACTAGCTGGAACACCGGGGAGCTGTTTTTT.

The V and J genes are TRBV18 and TRBJ2-6; TRBD1 aligns across 7 bases. Germline V gives CDR1 KGHSH, CDR2 LQKENI. V shed 6 bases and J 1 base; nucleotides not matched to a gene: 21. The CDR3 sequence is 21 residues long. The CDR3 loop is CASSLLAPKGGASSGANVLTF. The DNA of the CDR3 is TGTGCCAGCTCCCTACTGGCCCCTAAAGGGGGCGCCTCTTCTGGGGCCAACGTCCTGACTTTC.

This clone was detected only once. The chain recombines TRBV2 with TRBJ1-2; weak D call: TRBD1 (6 bases). Per the germline V gene, CDR1 is SNHLY and CDR2 is FYNNEI. The CDR3 contains 13 residues. Trimming shortened V by 1 base and J by 4 bases, and 7 bases separated the two germline ends. The CDR3 DNA sequence: TGTGCCAGCAGTGAAGAGGACAGCTATGGCTACACCTTC. It translates to CASSEEDSYGYTF.

In DNA form, the CDR3 reads TGTGCCAGCAGTGATACAGGGTATCAGCCCCAGCATTTT. This translates into CASSDTGYQPQHF. The chain couples TRBV25-1 to TRBJ1-5; a weak D match, TRBD1 (6 bases). This CDR3 is built from 13 residues. V shed 3 bases and J shed 5 bases, with 8 bases lying between them. Per germline, CDR1 MGHDK and CDR2 SYGVNS.

The chain recombines TRBV20-1 with TRBJ1-2; D not resolved. The V gene lost 5 bases and the J gene lost 7 bases, with 11 bases spanning the gap. CDR3 size: 11 residues. Germline CDR1 is DFQATT and CDR2 is SNEGSKA (reference sequence). CDR3 bases: TGCAGTGCTGGATCGGAGGGTGGCTACACCTTC. The encoded protein is CSAGSEGGYTF.

The CDR3 DNA is TGTGCCAGTAGTATGGGGAACAGGCGCACAGATACGCAGTATTTT. Its translation is CASSMGNRRTDTQYF. The rearrangement uses TRBV19 and TRBJ2-3, with D tentatively TRBD1 (5 bases). CDR3 size: 15 residues. The V gene lost 3 bases and the J gene lost 1 base, with 11 bases spanning the gap. Per germline, CDR1 LNHDA and CDR2 SQIVND (reference sequence).

This chain joins TRBV2 and TRBJ2-2; 8 positions match TRBD1. With 5 bases clipped from V and 3 bases from J, the junction kept 5 bases outside the gene matches. Germline CDR1 is SNHLY and CDR2 is FYNNEI. The CDR3 is made up of 15 amino acids. The CDR3 region has the DNA TGTGCCAGCAGTCGACAGGGGAAGGACACCGGGGAGCTGTTTTTT. Amino acid sequence: CASSRQGKDTGELFF. Full variable domain (remainder filled in from reference TRBV2 and TRBJ2-2): EPEVTQTPSHQVTQMGQEVILRCVPISNHLYFYWYRQILGQKVEFLVSFYNNEISEKSEIFDDQFSVERPDGSNFTLKIRSTKLEDSAMYFCASSRQGKDTGELFFGEGSRLTVL.

The chain couples TRBV11-2 to TRBJ2-3; D might be TRBD2 (6 bases). Germline V gene lookup returns CDR1 SGHAT and CDR2 FQNNGV. Trimming shortened V by 5 bases and J by 8 bases, and 17 bases separated the two germline ends. This CDR3 is 14 amino acids long. The CDR3 is CASSQTSVLRTQYF. The CDR3, as DNA: TGTGCCAGCAGCCAGACTAGTGTGCTTCGTACGCAGTATTTT.

The V and J genes are TRBV5-6 and TRBJ1-2, with 9 bases fitting TRBD1. V was clipped by 4 bases and J by 7 bases; unmatched bases: 11. Germline lookup yields CDR1 SGHDT and CDR2 YYEEEE. The CDR3 runs 15 residues. Here the CDR3 DNA reads TGTGCCAGCAGCGTAACAGGGGGCGCCCCTCGTGGCTACACCTTC. Translating gives CASSVTGGAPRGYTF. Combining the CDR3 with reference TRBV5-6 and TRBJ1-2 gives the whole variable domain DAGVTQSPTHLIKTRGQQVTLRCSPKSGHDTVSWYQQALGQGPQFIFQYYEEEERQRGNFPDRFSGHQFPNYSSELNVNALLLGDSALYLCASSVTGGAPRGYTFGSGTRLTVV.

The chain has TRBV27 and TRBJ2-7; TRBD1 agrees at 10 bases. Looked up from germline, CDR1 is MNHEY and CDR2 is SMNVEV (reference sequence). J was trimmed by 3 bases and V by 5 bases; bases with no gene match: 1. The CDR3 length is 13 residues. This CDR3 reads CASSRDRGYEQYF. For the CDR3, the DNA is TGTGCCAGCAGTCGGGACAGGGGCTACGAGCAGTACTTC.

The chain has TRBV4-3 and TRBJ1-3, with 10 bases that match TRBD1. Germline V lookup: CDR1 LGHNA, CDR2 YSLEER. This CDR3 contains 16 residues. The trim removed 4 bases at V and 2 bases at J, leaving 5 bases unmatched. CDR3 sequence reads: CASSRFGTGAGNTIYF. The CDR3, as DNA: TGCGCCAGCAGCCGTTTCGGGACAGGGGCTGGAAACACCATATATTTT.

The genes are TRBV10-1 and TRBJ2-5, with TRBD1 matching over 9 bases. V was clipped by 1 base and J by 3 bases; unmatched bases: 6. The germline CDR1 and CDR2 sequences are WNHNN and SYGVQD (reference sequence). This CDR3 is built from 16 residues. CDR3 in amino acids: CASSEWSWTGEETQYF. In DNA form, the CDR3 reads TGCGCCAGCAGTGAGTGGAGTTGGACAGGGGAAGAGACCCAGTACTTC.